The present TCR beta chain was sequenced within a study of OX40 agonist ivuxolimab in advanced cancers. Autoimmune disease history or systemic immunosuppression excluded patients. Whole-study findings and limits: There were also nonresponders showing low normalized T-cell clonal expansion. Among the least clonally expanded were partial responders at 0.1-3.0 mg/kg. Fewer expanded clones were found on average in CD4+ than in CD8+ T cells.

Clones were read by immunoSEQ multiplex PCR, and TCRdb kept only the in-frame ones, dropping some. The sample carries 20,000 or so clones, nearly 90% recorded once. To note about this clone: Its specificity is not known.

CDR1 is SGHVS and CDR2 is FNYEAQ in the germline V gene. Trimming removed 3 bases at V and 7 bases at J, with 9 bases between. The CDR3 has 13 residues. This clonotype was sampled from an adult with an advanced solid tumor such as melanoma, head and neck, liver or kidney cancer. The gene calls are TRBV7-6 and TRBJ2-2; D not certain. The specimen comprised CD4+ or CD8+ T cells sorted from blood, sampled in a trial of the OX40 agonist ivuxolimab. The DNA of the CDR3 is TGTGCCAGCAGCTTCGACTGGAACGGGGAGCTGTTTTTT. Protein product: CASSFDWNGELFF.